These 25 T cell receptor beta chains were all obtained from the same sample, sequenced in a study of blood T cell repertoires in COVID-19. The assay was immunoSEQ multiplex PCR, and TCRdb's table has in-frame clones only and misses some. This table holds approximately 110,000 clones, about nine tenths found once. The sequenced sample consisted of peripheral blood. Receptors originate from a man aged 40-50 years with acute or convalescent COVID-19.

This rearrangement joins TRBV6-5 to TRBJ1-5; TRBD1 aligns across 8 bases. Trimming took 6 bases from V and 6 from J; bases not matched to a gene: 10. Per the germline V gene, CDR1 is MNHEY and CDR2 is SVGAGI. The CDR3 totals 15 residues. The CDR3 loop reads CASSSLGQGFQPQHF. The CDR3 coding sequence is TGTGCCAGCAGCTCTCTCGGACAGGGTTTTCAGCCCCAGCATTTT.

J is TRBJ2-1 and V is TRBV5-1; 7 nucleotides match TRBD2. The CDR3 has 15 residues. The germline CDR1 and CDR2 sequences are SGHRS and YFSETQ. V shed 4 bases, J shed 3 bases, and the junction held 7 bases outside the gene matches. The CDR3 bases are TGCGCCAGCAGCCCCCGGGGGGACCTCTACAATGAGCAGTTCTTC. Translating it yields CASSPRGDLYNEQFF.

The V call is TRBV6-5, the J call TRBJ2-5; the D gene is possibly TRBD1 (7 bases). Germline V gives CDR1 MNHEY, CDR2 SVGAGI. CDR3 length: 14 amino acids. V was cut by 6 bases and J by 9 bases, with 20 bases left in between. The CDR3 bases are TGTGCCAGCAGAAAAACAGGGGTGGGACTTGCCCAGTACTTC. This codes for CASRKTGVGLAQYF.

This chain uses TRBV6-5 with TRBJ1-2, with 9 bases identical to TRBD1. This CDR3 contains 14 residues. J was trimmed by 2 bases and V by 6 bases; bases with no gene match: 4. Germline-derived CDR1 and CDR2 are MNHEY and SVGAGI. CDR3 in DNA: TGTGCCAGCAGCCACAGGGGGCAGAACTATGGCTACACCTTC. This translates into CASSHRGQNYGYTF.

In its sample, this clone was seen once. This chain connects TRBV2 to TRBJ1-2; D gene unclear. V dropped 7 bases and J dropped 3 bases, with 15 bases sitting between them. CDR1 is SNHLY and CDR2 is FYNNEI in the germline V gene. The CDR3 spans 14 residues. For the CDR3, the DNA is TGTGCCAGCACCGAAAACGAGGGCGACTATGGCTACACCTTC. Translating gives CASTENEGDYGYTF. The whole variable domain, filled in from reference TRBV2 and TRBJ1-2, reads EPEVTQTPSHQVTQMGQEVILRCVPISNHLYFYWYRQILGQKVEFLVSFYNNEISEKSEIFDDQFSVERPDGSNFTLKIRSTKLEDSAMYFCASTENEGDYGYTFGSGTRLTVV.

This clone was recorded only once. The chain links TRBV6-1 to TRBJ2-2; D not certain. The ends were cut back, 1 base at V and 3 bases at J, with 9 bases in the middle. Germline V gives CDR1 MNHNS, CDR2 SASEGT. This CDR3 region has 15 residues. CDR3 nucleotides: TGTGCCAGCAGTGAAGGAGGCCCGGACACCGGGGAGCTGTTTTTT. This encodes CASSEGGPDTGELFF.

J is TRBJ1-4 and V is TRBV21-1; the listed D gene, TRBD1, was not tested against the DNA. TRBV21-1 is given as a pseudogene. This CDR3 is built from 14 residues. CDR3 sequence reads: CASSRTEKNEKLFF. The CDR3 DNA reads as TGTGCCAGCAGCCGGACAGAAAAGAATGAAAAACTGTTTTTT.

This clone occurred a few times. The rearrangement links TRBV30 to TRBJ2-1; TRBD2 matches 8 bases. This CDR3 has 14 residues. V shed 3 bases, J shed 6 bases, and the junction held 7 bases outside the gene matches. The germline V gene has CDR1 GTSNPN and CDR2 SVGIG (reference sequence). The CDR3 region is CAWRYSGVPNEQFF. In DNA, the CDR3 is TGTGCCTGGAGGTATAGCGGGGTGCCCAATGAGCAGTTCTTC.

The J gene is TRBJ1-2, the V gene TRBV5-4; D is unresolved. Germline CDR1 is SGHNT and CDR2 is YYREEE (reference sequence). This CDR3 region has 15 residues. V dropped 0 bases and J dropped 8 bases, with 17 bases sitting between them. The CDR3 bases are TGTGCCAGCAGCTTGGAGTCTACGGGGAGCCGGGGCTACACCTTC. Amino acids: CASSLESTGSRGYTF. The complete variable domain, with remaining parts taken from reference TRBV5-4 and TRBJ1-2, reads ETGVTQSPTHLIKTRGQQVTLRCSSQSGHNTVSWYQQALGQGPQFIFQYYREEENGRGNFPPRFSGLQFPNYSSELNVNALELDDSALYLCASSLESTGSRGYTFGSGTRLTVV.

The CDR3 here is CASSADRLNTEAFF. In DNA form, the CDR3 reads TGTGCCAGTAGCGCAGACAGGTTGAACACTGAAGCTTTCTTT. This chain links TRBV19 with TRBJ1-1, with D maybe TRBD1 (6 bases). This CDR3 contains 14 residues. V was cut by 6 bases and J by 0 bases, with 11 bases left in between. Per germline, CDR1 LNHDA and CDR2 SQIVND (reference sequence).

The V and J genes are TRBV5-4 and TRBJ1-6; D is uncertain. V lost 4 bases, J lost 5 bases, and 10 bases lay in between. This CDR3 is built from 14 residues. CDR1 and CDR2 from the germline V gene are SGHNT and YYREEE (reference sequence). The CDR3 region is CASSVSADNSPLHF. In DNA, the CDR3 is TGTGCCAGCAGCGTATCTGCGGATAATTCACCCCTCCACTTT.

The V call is TRBV6-5, the J call TRBJ1-2, with D tentatively TRBD1 (6 bases). The length of the CDR3 is 11 residues. V lost 6 bases to trimming and J lost 10 bases, with 12 bases between them. Germline-derived CDR1 and CDR2 are MNHEY and SVGAGI. CDR3 region: CASRDSLIYTF. The CDR3 DNA is TGTGCCAGCAGGGACAGCCTGATCTACACCTTC.

Concerning this clone itself: The sample holds other DNA sequences that translate to the same CDR3. CDR3: CASSLRLAGGTDTQYF. In DNA form, the CDR3 reads TGTGCCAGCAGCTTAAGACTAGCGGGGGGGACAGATACGCAGTATTTT. The chain recombines TRBV7-3 with TRBJ2-3, with 14 positions matching TRBD2. The CDR3 contains 16 residues. J gave up 3 bases and V 1 base, and 0 bases lay outside the gene matches. CDR1 is SGHTA and CDR2 is FQGTGA in the germline V gene.

The chain joins TRBV19 to TRBJ1-2; no clear D. With 7 bases removed from V and 8 bases from J, the gap between germline ends came to 20 bases. Germline V gene lookup returns CDR1 LNHDA and CDR2 SQIVND (reference sequence). The CDR3 is made up of 14 amino acids. DNA of the CDR3: TGTGCCAGTAACCAGAACGGGGTCAGTACCGGCTACACCTTC. It specifies CASNQNGVSTGYTF.

The rearrangement joins TRBV7-6 to TRBJ2-3; no definite D call. The CDR3 runs 12 residues. Germline V CDR1 and CDR2: SGHVS, FNYEAQ. The V end was cut by 5 bases, the J end by 6 bases, with 9 bases between. This CDR3 reads CASSDPADTQYF. DNA for the CDR3: TGTGCCAGCAGCGATCCCGCGGATACGCAGTATTTT.

This chain joins TRBV5-1 and TRBJ1-2; 8 bases align to TRBD1. Germline lookup yields CDR1 SGHRS and CDR2 YFSETQ. J gave up 6 bases and V 4 bases, and 5 bases lay outside the gene matches. The CDR3 extends over 13 amino acids. The CDR3, as DNA: TGCGCCAGCAGCACCCGGACAGGGAATGGCTACACCTTC. This translates into CASSTRTGNGYTF. Drawing the rest from reference TRBV5-1 and TRBJ1-2, the complete variable domain is KAGVTQTPRYLIKTRGQQVTLSCSPISGHRSVSWYQQTPGQGLQFLFEYFSETQRNKGNFPGRFSGRQFSNSRSEMNVSTLELGDSALYLCASSTRTGNGYTFGSGTRLTVV.

A single count supports this clone. J is TRBJ2-3 and V is TRBV5-4, with 11 bases fitting TRBD1. The CDR3 covers 16 residues. Per the germline V gene, CDR1 is SGHNT and CDR2 is YYREEE (reference sequence). V was clipped by 3 bases and J by 6 bases; unmatched bases: 9. As DNA, the CDR3 is TGTGCCAGCAGCTGGAACGGACAGGGGGCCAGGGATACGCAGTATTTT. Protein product: CASSWNGQGARDTQYF.

This clone was seen once. The chain links TRBV6-6 to TRBJ2-6, with no clear D. The germline V and J ends were trimmed by 10 bases and 0 bases, with 10 bases remaining between them. The CDR3 runs 14 residues. Germline V gene data show CDR1 as MNHNY and CDR2 as SVGAGI (reference sequence). The CDR3 bases are TGTGCCACCAAACAGAACTCTGGGGCCAACGTCCTGACTTTC. Its translation: CATKQNSGANVLTF.

The genes are TRBV30 and TRBJ1-2; D gene unclear. This CDR3 is built from 13 residues. In germline, CDR1 is GTSNPN, CDR2 SVGIG (reference sequence). V lost 5 bases to trimming and J lost 4 bases, with 14 bases between them. For the CDR3, the DNA is TGTGCCTGGGGTACGCCTCAGGCCTATGGCTACACCTTC. Its protein is CAWGTPQAYGYTF.

The chain joins TRBV5-6 to TRBJ1-5, with 7 bases matching TRBD1. The CDR3 is made up of 16 amino acids. CDR1 is SGHDT, CDR2 YYEEEE, per germline. Unmatched junction bases numbered 5, after V lost 0 bases and J lost 2 bases. The CDR3: CASSLGQGDRNQPQHF. The DNA of the CDR3 is TGTGCCAGCAGCTTGGGTCAGGGGGATCGCAATCAGCCCCAGCATTTT.

The chain couples TRBV14 to TRBJ1-2, with 7 bases aligning to TRBD1. This CDR3 comprises 15 residues. In germline, CDR1 is SGHDN, CDR2 FVKESK. The V gene end was trimmed by 0 bases and the J gene end by 7 bases; junction bases not matched to a gene: 8. The DNA for the CDR3 is TGTGCCAGCAGCCAAGAGGAGACAGGGATAGGTGGCTACACCTTC. This translates into CASSQEETGIGGYTF.

The CDR3: CASSFSQGAYEQFF. DNA of the CDR3: TGTGCCAGCAGTTTCTCACAGGGGGCGTATGAGCAGTTCTTC. This rearrangement joins TRBV9 to TRBJ2-1; 9 bases are a match to TRBD1. This CDR3 has 14 amino acids. V trimming: 5 bases; J trimming: 8 bases; junction bases outside the gene matches: 8. Per the germline V gene, CDR1 is SGDLS and CDR2 is YYNGEE.

The gene calls are TRBV19 and TRBJ1-2, with TRBD1 matching 7 bases. CDR3 length equals 14 residues. Germline CDR1 and CDR2: LNHDA and SQIVND (reference sequence). V lost 6 bases, J lost 0 bases, and 4 bases stayed unmatched. The CDR3 DNA reads TGTGCCAGTAGGGGGACAGCTTCTAACTATGGCTACACCTTC. Its translation is CASRGTASNYGYTF.

The chain combines TRBV3-1 (or the pseudogene TRBV3-2) with TRBJ1-2; D ambiguous. In germline, CDR1 is LGHDT, CDR2 YNNKEL (reference sequence). Trimming left V 1 base short and J 5 bases short, with 8 bases between. The CDR3 covers 13 residues. The DNA for the CDR3 is TGTGCCAGCAGCCAAGGAGGAGCTTATGGCTACACCTTC. Protein product: CASSQGGAYGYTF.

The chain recombines TRBV28 with TRBJ2-2; tentatively, D is TRBD2 (5 bases). V lost 2 bases to trimming and J lost 9 bases, with 10 bases between them. CDR3 length equals 13 residues. The germline V gene has CDR1 MDHEN and CDR2 SYDVKM. CDR3: CASSLQSSRELFF. In DNA, the CDR3 is TGTGCCAGCAGTTTACAGTCTAGCAGGGAGCTGTTTTTT.